This T cell receptor beta chain originates from a study of blood T cell repertoires in COVID-19. After removal of 5 bases from V and 5 bases from J, the junction contained 9 bases not matched to a gene. This CDR3 spans 16 amino acids. The germline V gene has CDR1 LNHDA and CDR2 SQIVND (reference sequence). Original handling: It was from reference gene primer amplification that nucleated cell counts were estimated. TCRdb's copy holds only in-frame clones and misses some; the assay was immunoSEQ multiplex PCR. For V, J and clone size, that table is used; D and trimming come from the DNA. The table lists about 250,000 clones, around 85% of them singletons, with 9.1% in the top ten.

This clonotype was sampled from a woman between 50 and 59 years old with acute COVID-19. The V and J genes are TRBV19 and TRBJ2-5; 12 positions agree with TRBD1. Sequenced material: PBMCs or T cells enriched from blood (not recorded which). The CDR3 DNA sequence: TGTGCCAGTAGTCTGGGGACAGGGGGCCTAGGTGAGACCCAGTACTTC. This translates into CASSLGTGGLGETQYF. The variable domain in full, completed from reference TRBV19 and TRBJ2-5, reads DGGITQSPKYLFRKEGQNVTLSCEQNLNHDAMYWYRQDPGQGLRLIYYSQIVNDFQKGDIAEGYSVSREKKESFPLTVTSAQKNPTAFYLCASSLGTGGLGETQYFGPGTRLLVL.